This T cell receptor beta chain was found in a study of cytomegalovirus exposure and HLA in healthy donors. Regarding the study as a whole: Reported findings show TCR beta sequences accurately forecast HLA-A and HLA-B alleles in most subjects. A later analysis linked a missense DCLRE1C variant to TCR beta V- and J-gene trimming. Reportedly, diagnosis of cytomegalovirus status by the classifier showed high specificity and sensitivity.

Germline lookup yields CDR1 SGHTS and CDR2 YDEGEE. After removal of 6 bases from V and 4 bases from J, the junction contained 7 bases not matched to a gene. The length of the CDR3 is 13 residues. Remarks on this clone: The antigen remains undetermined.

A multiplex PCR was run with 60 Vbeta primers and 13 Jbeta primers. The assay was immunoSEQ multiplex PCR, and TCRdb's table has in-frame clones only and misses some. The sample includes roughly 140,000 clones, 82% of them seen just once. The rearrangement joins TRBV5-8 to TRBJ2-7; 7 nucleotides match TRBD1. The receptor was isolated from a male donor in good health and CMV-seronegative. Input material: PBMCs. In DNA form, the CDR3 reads TGTGCCAGCAACCGGGACAGAGATTACGAGCAGTACTTC. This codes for CASNRDRDYEQYF.